Shown below are 28 T cell receptor beta chains from a single sample sequenced in a study of blood T cell repertoires in COVID-19. The assay was immunoSEQ multiplex PCR, and TCRdb's table has in-frame clones only and misses some. The data contain 380,000 or so clones, nearly 90% of them singletons. Sequenced material: PBMCs or T cells enriched from blood (not recorded which). These receptors all stem from a woman aged 40 to 50 with acute COVID-19.

The chain combines TRBV7-2 with TRBJ2-3; 8 nucleotides align to TRBD2. The V segment lost 0 bases and the J segment 3 bases; nucleotides outside the gene matches: 8. There are 17 residues in the CDR3. Looked up from germline, CDR1 is SGHTA and CDR2 is FQGNSA. The CDR3 region has the DNA TGTGCCAGCAGCTTAGCCCTTAGCGGGGCACGGACAGATACGCAGTATTTT. Its translation: CASSLALSGARTDTQYF.

The V call is TRBV24-1, the J call TRBJ1-2, with 9 bases identical to TRBD1. Trimming took 3 bases from V and 4 from J; bases not matched to a gene: 8. The CDR3 has 16 amino acids. Germline assignment: CDR1 KGHDR and CDR2 SFDVKD. The DNA of the CDR3 is TGTGCCACCAGTGATCCCGGGACAGGGTCTTCCTATGGCTACACCTTC. Its translation: CATSDPGTGSSYGYTF.

The V gene is TRBV30, the J gene TRBJ2-5, with 8 bases aligning to TRBD1. The CDR3 is made up of 13 amino acids. The junction had 5 bases not matched to a gene; V was cut back by 2 bases and J by 6 bases. The germline gives CDR1 GTSNPN, CDR2 SVGIG (reference sequence). CDR3 amino acids: CAWSQQGAKTQYF. CDR3 nucleotides: TGTGCCTGGAGTCAGCAGGGGGCAAAGACCCAGTACTTC. Drawing the rest from reference TRBV30 and TRBJ2-5, the complete variable domain is SQTIHQWPATLVQPVGSPLSLECTVEGTSNPNLYWYRQAAGRGLQLLFYSVGIGQISSEVPQNLSASRPQDRQFILSSKKLLLSDSGFYLCAWSQQGAKTQYFGPGTRLLVL.

This chain joins TRBV6-5 and TRBJ1-1, with D possibly being TRBD1 (6 bases). Looked up from germline, CDR1 is MNHEY and CDR2 is SVGAGI. V lost 5 bases and J lost 5, with 18 bases in between. The CDR3 is 15 residues long. CDR3 residues: CASSPPDQGHTEAFF. The CDR3 DNA follows: TGTGCCAGCAGTCCTCCCGATCAGGGACATACTGAAGCTTTCTTT.

The V gene is TRBV18, the J gene TRBJ2-2; TRBD2 is a possible D gene (6 bases). CDR1 is KGHSH and CDR2 is LQKENI in the germline V gene. Trimming cost V 2 bases and J 0 bases, with 7 bases left between them. The CDR3 has 15 residues. CDR3 residues: CASSPTGANTGELFF. CDR3 nucleotide sequence: TGTGCCAGCTCACCAACGGGGGCGAACACCGGGGAGCTGTTTTTT. The full variable domain, rest sourced from reference TRBV18 and TRBJ2-2, is NAGVMQNPRHLVRRRGQEARLRCSPMKGHSHVYWYRQLPEEGLKFMVYLQKENIIDESGMPKERFSAEFPKEGPSILRIQQVVRGDSAAYFCASSPTGANTGELFFGEGSRLTVL.

This clone was seen once. The chain links TRBV5-1 to TRBJ2-5; unclear D gene. The germline V and J ends were trimmed by 2 bases and 2 bases, with 7 bases remaining between them. Germline V lookup: CDR1 SGHRS, CDR2 YFSETQ. The length of the CDR3 is 13 residues. CDR3 bases: TGCGCCAGCAGCTTCACTACACAAGAGACCCAGTACTTC. Protein product: CASSFTTQETQYF.

This clone was counted once. J is TRBJ2-5 and V is TRBV18, with 8 bases matching TRBD2. CDR3 length: 18 amino acids. The ends lost 2 bases at V and 1 base at J; junction bases unmatched: 12. Per germline, CDR1 KGHSH and CDR2 LQKENI. The CDR3 loop is CASSPKVGAGVVQETQYF. CDR3 in DNA: TGTGCCAGCTCACCAAAAGTAGGAGCGGGGGTCGTCCAAGAGACCCAGTACTTC.

Only a few counts were recorded for this clone. V and J are TRBV30 and TRBJ1-2; possible D gene TRBD1, 6 bases. CDR1 and CDR2 (germline): GTSNPN, SVGIG (reference sequence). The V and J ends lost 0 bases and 3 bases respectively, with 11 bases between them. This CDR3 comprises 14 residues. As DNA, the CDR3 is TGTGCCTGGAGTGTACAGGGTAGTTACTATGGCTACACCTTC. It translates to CAWSVQGSYYGYTF.

V is TRBV2 and J is TRBJ1-2, with a tentative D call TRBD1 (6 bases). This CDR3 has 13 residues. Trimming stripped 6 bases from V and 8 bases from J, with 16 bases between. Germline V gene sequence: CDR1 SNHLY, CDR2 FYNNEI. The CDR3 protein is CASSQGGAAGYTF. The CDR3, as DNA: TGTGCCAGCAGCCAAGGGGGGGCGGCGGGCTACACCTTC.

This clone has only one observation. The chain couples TRBV20-1 to TRBJ2-2; no clear D. Trimming shortened V by 3 bases and J by 0 bases, and 5 bases separated the two germline ends. The CDR3 extends over 13 amino acids. Germline CDR1 reads DFQATT; CDR2 reads SNEGSKA (reference sequence). CDR3 nucleotides: TGCAGTGCTAGTACGGCGAACACCGGGGAGCTGTTTTTT. It specifies CSASTANTGELFF.

The chain combines TRBV4-2 with TRBJ2-2; tentatively, D is TRBD1 (5 bases). Germline V gene lookup returns CDR1 LGHNA and CDR2 YNFKEQ. The ends were cut back, 2 bases at V and 5 bases at J, with 12 bases in the middle. This CDR3 region has 15 residues. The CDR3 sequence is CASSQHPTGTGELFF. CDR3 DNA: TGTGCCAGCAGCCAACACCCTACAGGAACCGGGGAGCTGTTTTTT.

The sample holds one count of this clone. V is TRBV18 and J is TRBJ2-2; no clear D. V was trimmed by 3 bases and J by 4 bases, leaving 15 bases between them. Germline V gives CDR1 KGHSH, CDR2 LQKENI. This CDR3 spans 16 amino acids. The CDR3 sequence: CASSPSFVSVTGELFF. Here the CDR3 DNA reads TGTGCCAGCTCACCCTCGTTTGTATCTGTCACCGGGGAGCTGTTTTTT.

The gene calls are TRBV29-1 and TRBJ2-2, with D hard to call. Germline assignment: CDR1 SQVTM and CDR2 ANQGSEA. V was trimmed by 5 bases and J by 8 bases, leaving 12 bases between them. The CDR3 is 12 residues long. The CDR3 region is CSVFGSRGELFF. DNA for the CDR3: TGCAGCGTTTTTGGATCGAGGGGGGAGCTGTTTTTT.

This chain links TRBV7-2 with TRBJ2-5; 11 bases align to TRBD1. This CDR3 region has 16 residues. Germline CDR1 SGHTA, CDR2 FQGNSA. V lost 4 bases to trimming and J lost 4 bases; unmatched junction nucleotides: 8. The CDR3 spells CASSSRTGGGRETQYF. The DNA of the CDR3 is TGTGCCAGCAGCTCCCGGACAGGGGGCGGGAGAGAGACCCAGTACTTC.

CDR3: CASSIDPGYTGELFF. CDR3 nucleotide sequence: TGTGCCAGTAGTATAGATCCGGGATACACCGGGGAGCTGTTTTTT. The V call is TRBV19, the J call TRBJ2-2, with D possibly TRBD2 on 5 matching bases. Trimming shortened V by 0 bases and J by 3 bases, and 8 bases separated the two germline ends. Per the germline V gene, CDR1 is LNHDA and CDR2 is SQIVND (reference sequence). The CDR3 extends over 15 amino acids.

In nucleotides, the CDR3 is TGTGCCAGCAGTGAAGGGGCAGTGAGAAACTATGGCTACACCTTC. It is translated as CASSEGAVRNYGYTF. J is TRBJ1-2 and V is TRBV2; D unclear. Trimming left V 1 base short and J 2 bases short, with 11 bases between. This CDR3 is built from 15 residues. Germline V CDR1 and CDR2: SNHLY, FYNNEI.

The chain is built from TRBV5-1 and TRBJ1-2; perhaps TRBD1 as D (6 bases). V was shortened by 4 bases and J by 7 bases, with 17 bases between the two germline ends. The CDR3 is 14 amino acids. Germline values: CDR1 SGHRS, CDR2 YFSETQ. The CDR3 loop reads CASSETQGLGGYTF. In DNA form, the CDR3 reads TGCGCCAGCAGCGAGACACAGGGTCTTGGTGGCTACACCTTC.

The sample holds a few counts of this clone. J is TRBJ2-1 and V is TRBV4-1; 15 nucleotides line up with TRBD2. The V segment lost 4 bases and the J segment 2 bases; nucleotides outside the gene matches: 12. This CDR3 is 20 amino acids long. The germline V gene encodes CDR1 MGHRA and CDR2 YSYEKL. CDR3 nucleotide sequence: TGCGCCAGCAGCCGTCCAGAGACCGGGACTAGCGGGGGGACCTACAATGAGCAGTTCTTC. Translating gives CASSRPETGTSGGTYNEQFF.

The chain links TRBV18 to TRBJ2-3; tentatively, D is TRBD2 (6 bases). Between the trimmed V and J ends, which lost 5 bases and 0 bases, there was a span of 15 bases. Germline V gene lookup returns CDR1 KGHSH and CDR2 LQKENI. CDR3 size: 16 residues. The DNA for the CDR3 is TGTGCCAGCTCAATGAATCGGCGGGGAAGCACAGATACGCAGTATTTT. Protein product: CASSMNRRGSTDTQYF.

This clone was seen only a few times. The CDR3 coding sequence is TGTGCCAGCAGCCAGGGCCCAACAGGGTCCAACACTGAAGCTTTCTTT. Translated: CASSQGPTGSNTEAFF. The chain is built from TRBV5-4 and TRBJ1-1; the D gene is possibly TRBD1 (6 bases). In germline, CDR1 is SGHNT, CDR2 YYREEE (reference sequence). Trimming pared 4 bases from V and 2 bases from J, leaving 18 bases between. CDR3 size: 16 residues.

The gene calls are TRBV6-5 and TRBJ2-3; possibly TRBD1 for D (7 bases). This CDR3 spans 15 amino acids. V was cut by 3 bases and J by 6 bases, with 16 bases left in between. Germline assignment: CDR1 MNHEY and CDR2 SVGAGI. The CDR3 DNA reads as TGTGCCAGCAGTTATGGAGGCAGGGGGGCGGATACGCAGTATTTT. It encodes CASSYGGRGADTQYF.

The chain employs TRBV25-1 and TRBJ1-1; TRBD1 might be the D (6 bases). CDR3 size: 11 residues. Germline loops: CDR1 MGHDK, CDR2 SYGVNS. V was trimmed by 6 bases and J by 7 bases, leaving 9 bases between them. The DNA for the CDR3 is TGTGCCAGCAGGGGGACATTTGAAGCTTTCTTT. Its protein product is CASRGTFEAFF.

This clone was found a few times. The V gene is TRBV5-1, the J gene TRBJ2-3; TRBD2 agrees at 7 bases. The CDR3 loop spans 14 amino acids. Looked up from germline, CDR1 is SGHRS and CDR2 is YFSETQ. The V and J ends lost 1 base and 4 bases, in that order; junction bases with no gene match: 3. The CDR3 sequence is CASSLRGVPDTQYF. DNA of the CDR3: TGCGCCAGCAGCTTGCGGGGGGTTCCAGATACGCAGTATTTT.

This clone was recorded only once. The rearrangement links TRBV19 to TRBJ2-6; a possible D gene is TRBD1 (6 bases). This CDR3 has 14 amino acids. Looked up from germline, CDR1 is LNHDA and CDR2 is SQIVND (reference sequence). Trimming stripped 5 bases from V and 4 bases from J, with 9 bases between. For the CDR3, the DNA is TGTGCCAGTAGTCCCGGGACAGGGGCCAACGTCCTGACTTTC. Amino acid sequence: CASSPGTGANVLTF.

The gene calls are TRBV7-8 and TRBJ1-2, with TRBD1 matching 11 bases. The CDR3 loop spans 14 amino acids. Germline V gives CDR1 SGHVS, CDR2 FQNEAQ. Trimming cost V 5 bases and J 5 bases; bases outside gene matches: 4. The CDR3 nucleotides are TGTGCCAGCAGCCGAGGACAGGGGGCTTATGGCTACACCTTC. As protein: CASSRGQGAYGYTF.

Remarks on this clone: Germline is not matched at one junction end, which may reflect a read error. The chain employs TRBV3-1 (or the pseudogene TRBV3-2) and TRBJ1-1; D unresolved. CDR3 length equals 13 residues. Germline V lookup: CDR1 LGHDT, CDR2 YNNKEL (reference sequence). The chain's CDR3 is CASSQERWTGAFF. The DNA of the CDR3 is TGTGCCAGCAGCCAAGAAAGGTGGACTGGAGCTTTCTTT.

The rearrangement joins TRBV9 to TRBJ1-4, with a weak D call TRBD1 (5 bases). Trimming cost V 0 bases and J 4 bases, with 10 bases left between them. From germline, CDR1 is SGDLS and CDR2 YYNGEE. The CDR3 runs 15 residues. CDR3 sequence reads: CASSVGTLGNEKLFF. The CDR3 bases are TGTGCCAGCAGCGTAGGGACATTGGGTAATGAAAAACTGTTTTTT.

This chain joins TRBV19 and TRBJ2-3; no clear D. CDR1 and CDR2 from the germline V gene are LNHDA and SQIVND (reference sequence). The CDR3 extends over 15 amino acids. Trimming took 2 bases from V and 1 from J, leaving 10 bases between them. CDR3 sequence: CASSIQAAGTDTQYF. CDR3 sequence (DNA): TGTGCCAGTAGTATACAGGCCGCTGGCACAGATACGCAGTATTTT.